The 32 T cell receptor beta chains below all came from one sample that was sequenced in a study of CD8+ T cells in alopecia areata. Sequencing used cDNA as its template, made by extracting RNA and reverse transcribing it. Sequencing used immunoSEQ multiplex PCR; TCRdb keeps in-frame clones, though not all of them. The table shows approximately 98,000 clones, with 55% to 75% occurring only once. Sample: CD8+ T cells sorted from blood. The receptors derive from a human donor in good health.

V gene TRBV12-5 combines with J gene TRBJ2-5, with D maybe TRBD1 (5 bases). CDR1 LGHNT and CDR2 FRNRAP come from the germline V gene. The CDR3 has 12 amino acids. V lost 6 bases and J 5 bases, leaving 10 bases between the germline ends. The DNA for the CDR3 is TGTGCTAGTGGCCCGAACAGGGAGACCCAGTACTTC. This sequence encodes CASGPNRETQYF.

This chain uses TRBV5-6 with TRBJ2-1, with 7 bases that match TRBD1. The CDR3 spans 16 residues. The germline V gene encodes CDR1 SGHDT and CDR2 YYEEEE. Losses at the gene ends were 4 bases for V and 0 bases for J; bases not matched to a gene: 7. CDR3 residues: CASSLNRGISYNEQFF. Written as DNA, the CDR3 is TGTGCCAGCAGCCTGAACAGGGGAATCTCCTACAATGAGCAGTTCTTC.

The chain employs TRBV19 and TRBJ2-1, with D possibly matching TRBD1 (5 bases). V was pared by 0 bases and J by 6 bases, with 6 bases between. This CDR3 spans 13 amino acids. Germline V gives CDR1 LNHDA, CDR2 SQIVND (reference sequence). The CDR3 here is CASSIEDSNEQFF. CDR3 sequence (DNA): TGTGCCAGTAGTATAGAAGACAGCAATGAGCAGTTCTTC.

The rearrangement joins TRBV4-1 to TRBJ1-1; D is unclear. V lost 0 bases to trimming and J lost 4 bases, with 9 bases between them. Germline V gene data show CDR1 as MGHRA and CDR2 as YSYEKL. The CDR3 sequence is 14 residues long. CDR3 residues: CASSQDLGFTEAFF. CDR3 nucleotides: TGCGCCAGCAGCCAAGATTTAGGGTTCACTGAAGCTTTCTTT.

This clone has only a few counts. This chain links TRBV7-9 with TRBJ2-3; tentative D call: TRBD2 (5 bases). Germline assignment: CDR1 SEHNR and CDR2 FQNEAQ (reference sequence). The CDR3 is 16 amino acids. V lost 6 bases to trimming and J lost 1 base, with 17 bases between them. The CDR3 loop reads CASSSTGVSGTDTQYF. The CDR3 DNA is TGTGCCAGCAGTTCTACTGGTGTTAGCGGCACAGATACGCAGTATTTT.

The gene calls are TRBV29-1 and TRBJ1-2, with 8 positions matching TRBD1. V trimming: 6 bases; J trimming: 1 base; junction bases outside the gene matches: 4. The CDR3 contains 13 residues. Germline V gene data show CDR1 as SQVTM and CDR2 as ANQGSEA. The CDR3 coding sequence is TGCAGCGTCTGGACAGGGAGTAACTATGGCTACACCTTC. Translated, it gives CSVWTGSNYGYTF. The entire variable domain, with the rest obtained from reference TRBV29-1 and TRBJ1-2, is as follows: SAVISQKPSRDICQRGTSLTIQCQVDSQVTMMFWYRQQPGQSLTLIATANQGSEATYESGFVIDKFPISRPNLTFSTLTVSNMSPEDSSIYLCSVWTGSNYGYTFGSGTRLTVV.

The V and J genes are TRBV18 and TRBJ2-1; D is possibly TRBD1 or TRBD2 (6 bases each). Germline CDR1 and CDR2: KGHSH and LQKENI. The CDR3 runs 16 residues. Trimming shortened V by 4 bases and J by 1 base, and 14 bases separated the two germline ends. The CDR3 nucleotides read TGTGCCAGCTCACTTTGGGGGGCCAAGTCCTACAATGAGCAGTTCTTC. Translated: CASSLWGAKSYNEQFF.

The chain recombines TRBV4-3 with TRBJ2-3, with 11 bases matching TRBD2. Germline values: CDR1 LGHNA, CDR2 YSLEER. J lost 5 bases, V lost 1 base, and 5 bases had no gene match. The CDR3 totals 16 residues. The CDR3 here is CASSQGPLAGGDTQYF. CDR3 DNA sequence: TGCGCCAGCAGCCAAGGGCCCCTAGCGGGGGGAGATACGCAGTATTTT.

This chain joins TRBV27 and TRBJ2-7, with no clear D. V was pared by 5 bases and J by 2 bases, with 7 bases between. Germline V lookup: CDR1 MNHEY, CDR2 SMNVEV (reference sequence). This CDR3 has 12 amino acids. CDR3 in amino acids: CASSPAPYEQYF. The CDR3 region has the DNA TGTGCCAGCAGTCCCGCCCCCTACGAGCAGTACTTC.

This clone was seen more than once but under ten times. The CDR3, as DNA: TGTGCCAGCAGCGTAGGAGGGCGAGGGGGACATACGCAGTATTTT. Translated: CASSVGGRGGHTQYF. The chain recombines TRBV9 with TRBJ2-3; D perhaps matches TRBD1 (6 bases). Germline V gene sequence: CDR1 SGDLS, CDR2 YYNGEE. The V and J ends lost 0 bases and 7 bases respectively, with 15 bases between them. The CDR3 is 15 amino acids. The full variable domain, rest sourced from reference TRBV9 and TRBJ2-3, is DSGVTQTPKHLITATGQRVTLRCSPRSGDLSVYWYQQSLDQGLQFLIQYYNGEERAKGNILERFSAQQFPDLHSELNLSSLELGDSALYFCASSVGGRGGHTQYFGPGTRLTVL.

V usage is TRBV29-1 and J usage is TRBJ2-7; possibly TRBD1 for D (6 bases). Trimming cost V 1 base and J 11 bases, with 12 bases left between them. Germline CDR1 SQVTM, CDR2 ANQGSEA. CDR3 length: 11 amino acids. The CDR3, as DNA: TGCAGCGTTGAAGGTCAGGGGATAGAGTACTTC. Its translation is CSVEGQGIEYF.

The chain is built from TRBV9 and TRBJ2-1, with D unresolved. CDR3 length equals 15 residues. Germline CDR1 and CDR2: SGDLS and YYNGEE. Trimming removed 0 bases from V and 5 bases from J, with 12 bases in between. The chain's CDR3 is CASSVGSYADNEQFF. The DNA of the CDR3 is TGTGCCAGCAGCGTAGGCAGTTACGCTGACAATGAGCAGTTCTTC.

The chain is built from TRBV5-6 and TRBJ1-4; TRBD1 agrees at 8 bases. The J segment lost 6 bases and the V segment lost 4 bases, leaving 8 bases of the junction unmatched. This CDR3 region has 15 residues. CDR1 and CDR2 (germline): SGHDT, YYEEEE. CDR3 in DNA: TGTGCCAGCAGCGCTACAGGGGGTGATTATGAAAAACTGTTTTTT. Its protein is CASSATGGDYEKLFF.

The rearrangement joins TRBV7-6 to TRBJ2-3; 10 bases map to TRBD2. This CDR3 is built from 15 residues. V gave up 5 bases and J gave up 1 base; unmatched junction bases: 3. The germline V gene has CDR1 SGHVS and CDR2 FNYEAQ. The CDR3: CASSAGLAGTDTQYF. The CDR3 DNA follows: TGTGCCAGCAGCGCCGGACTAGCGGGCACAGATACGCAGTATTTT.

The chain uses TRBV5-4 and TRBJ1-1, with 8 bases lining up with TRBD1. The germline gives CDR1 SGHNT, CDR2 YYREEE (reference sequence). CDR3 length: 16 residues. V gave up 2 bases and J gave up 3 bases; unmatched junction bases: 9. DNA of the CDR3: TGTGCCAGCAGCTTATTCCCCGGACAGGGCGACACTGAAGCTTTCTTT. This gives the protein CASSLFPGQGDTEAFF.

The chain combines TRBV28 with TRBJ2-1; D unresolved. The germline gives CDR1 MDHEN, CDR2 SYDVKM. The length of the CDR3 is 12 residues. V shed 8 bases and J shed 9 bases, with 14 bases lying between them. The CDR3 here is CASRALFGEQFF. CDR3 nucleotides: TGTGCCAGCCGAGCCCTTTTCGGTGAGCAGTTCTTC.

The chain couples TRBV10-2 to TRBJ2-1; maybe TRBD1 (5 bases). V was pared by 7 bases and J by 9 bases, with 13 bases between. The length of the CDR3 is 12 residues. CDR1 and CDR2 from the germline V gene are WSHSY and SAAADI. CDR3 in amino acids: CASTESGAEQFF. The CDR3 nucleotides are TGCGCCAGCACCGAGAGTGGGGCTGAGCAGTTCTTC.

This clone was seen more than once but under ten times. The chain uses TRBV7-2 and TRBJ2-5, with D perhaps TRBD2 (5 bases). Germline values: CDR1 SGHTA, CDR2 FQGNSA. This CDR3 has 12 amino acids. V was shortened by 5 bases and J by 4 bases, with 8 bases between the two germline ends. The CDR3: CASSMGRETQYF. As DNA, the CDR3 is TGTGCCAGCAGCATGGGGAGAGAGACCCAGTACTTC.

The chain joins TRBV23-1 to TRBJ1-4; a possible D gene is TRBD1 (5 bases). TRBV23-1 is an ORF for which the function is uncertain. The CDR3 is 15 residues long. V lost 2 bases and J lost 4, with 11 bases in between. CDR3 sequence reads: CASSQRGPFNEKLFF. The CDR3, as DNA: TGCGCCAGCAGTCAAAGGGGACCCTTTAATGAAAAACTGTTTTTT.

The chain employs TRBV5-4 and TRBJ2-6; D gene unclear. The V gene's germline CDR1 is SGHNT and CDR2 YYREEE (reference sequence). The CDR3 is 16 residues long. V lost 4 bases and J lost 0, with 11 bases in between. Written as DNA, the CDR3 is TGTGCCAGCAGCCAAGAAGGGATCTCTGGGGCCAACGTCCTGACTTTC. Translating it yields CASSQEGISGANVLTF.

This clone turned up a few times. The V gene is TRBV5-6, the J gene TRBJ2-5; no firm D call. V was trimmed by 4 bases and J by 5 bases, leaving 15 bases between them. This CDR3 is built from 14 residues. Germline lookup yields CDR1 SGHDT and CDR2 YYEEEE. The CDR3 is CASSAVPEEETQYF. DNA for the CDR3: TGTGCCAGCAGCGCGGTTCCGGAAGAGGAGACCCAGTACTTC.

The CDR3 DNA sequence: TGTGCCAGCAGGTACAGGGAGTATGTGACAGATACGCAGTATTTT. Translation gives CASRYREYVTDTQYF. This chain uses TRBV7-8 with TRBJ2-3; maybe TRBD1 (6 bases). The CDR3 is made up of 15 amino acids. Germline loops: CDR1 SGHVS, CDR2 FQNEAQ. V gave up 6 bases and J gave up 3 bases, with 16 bases separating them.

This chain links TRBV7-2 with TRBJ2-1; D is perhaps TRBD2 (7 bases). The germline V and J ends were trimmed by 8 bases and 8 bases, with 19 bases remaining between them. This CDR3 spans 14 amino acids. Germline values: CDR1 SGHTA, CDR2 FQGNSA. CDR3 residues: CASGWGGALDEQFF. As DNA, the CDR3 is TGTGCCAGCGGCTGGGGGGGCGCCCTGGATGAGCAGTTCTTC.

In this sample, this clone turned up a few times. This chain links TRBV29-1 with TRBJ2-7; TRBD1 matches at 8 bases. V dropped 6 bases and J dropped 6; count of bases not matched to a gene: 10. This CDR3 is built from 13 residues. Germline V CDR1 and CDR2: SQVTM, ANQGSEA. CDR3 coding DNA: TGCAGCGTAAAGGACAGGGTCGGGCTCGAGCAGTACTTC. Amino acid sequence: CSVKDRVGLEQYF.

This sequence joins TRBV4-1 and TRBJ1-5, with 9 bases aligning to TRBD1. Germline V gene data show CDR1 as MGHRA and CDR2 as YSYEKL. V lost 4 bases and J lost 6; bases outside the gene matches: 10. This CDR3 comprises 16 residues. The CDR3 nucleotides are TGCGCCAGCAGCCGAGAACAGGGGGCTGGTAGTCAGCCCCAGCATTTT. This codes for CASSREQGAGSQPQHF.

This chain connects TRBV19 to TRBJ2-2; a possible D gene is TRBD1 (6 bases). V shed 9 bases and J shed 2 bases, with 13 bases lying between them. This CDR3 has 14 residues. Germline V gene data show CDR1 as LNHDA and CDR2 as SQIVND (reference sequence). The DNA for the CDR3 is TGTGCCAGAGACGGGACAAAAAACACCGGGGAGCTGTTTTTT. It specifies CARDGTKNTGELFF. The variable domain in full, completed from reference TRBV19 and TRBJ2-2, reads DGGITQSPKYLFRKEGQNVTLSCEQNLNHDAMYWYRQDPGQGLRLIYYSQIVNDFQKGDIAEGYSVSREKKESFPLTVTSAQKNPTAFYLCARDGTKNTGELFFGEGSRLTVL.

This clone has a handful of counts. The CDR3 coding sequence is TGTGCCTGGGACGACGCCGCTTCAACCGAAGCTTTCTTT. Amino acids: CAWDDAASTEAFF. This chain links TRBV30 with TRBJ1-1, with D uncertain. This CDR3 is built from 13 residues. V was shortened by 5 bases and J by 8 bases, with 18 bases between the two germline ends. Germline assignment: CDR1 GTSNPN and CDR2 SVGIG (reference sequence).

The J gene is TRBJ1-1, the V gene TRBV6-5, with a possible D match to TRBD1 (5 bases). This CDR3 has 12 amino acids. CDR1 is MNHEY and CDR2 is SVGAGI in the germline V gene. Trimming shortened V by 8 bases and J by 11 bases, and 18 bases separated the two germline ends. In nucleotides, the CDR3 is TGTGCCAGCTCCCAGGACACTCGCTTCGCTTTCTTT. The encoded protein is CASSQDTRFAFF.

The CDR3 region has the DNA TGCGCCAGCAGTCAATCCCGTCCAAATGAGCAGTTCTTC. It codes for CASSQSRPNEQFF. The chain recombines TRBV23-1 with TRBJ2-1, with D unresolved. TRBV23-1 counts as an open reading frame of uncertain function. V dropped 0 bases and J dropped 7 bases, with 7 bases sitting between them. CDR3 length: 13 amino acids.

The chain couples TRBV19 to TRBJ1-1, with D uncertain. The germline V gene encodes CDR1 LNHDA and CDR2 SQIVND (reference sequence). This CDR3 contains 13 residues. V gave up 10 bases and J gave up 5 bases, with 17 bases separating them. The CDR3, as DNA: TGTGCCATCAAGGACCCGGGTCAAACTGAAGCTTTCTTT. It is translated as CAIKDPGQTEAFF.

This clone is a singleton in its sample. V and J are TRBV28 and TRBJ2-5, with TRBD2 matching over 11 bases. This CDR3 is 17 amino acids long. V gave up 4 bases and J gave up 5 bases; unmatched junction bases: 12. The germline V gene encodes CDR1 MDHEN and CDR2 SYDVKM. The DNA of the CDR3 is TGTGCCAGCAGTTCCCTTAGCGGGGGGGCCAGGTTGGAGACCCAGTACTTC. The encoded protein is CASSSLSGGARLETQYF. Drawing the rest from reference TRBV28 and TRBJ2-5, the complete variable domain is DVKVTQSSRYLVKRTGEKVFLECVQDMDHENMFWYRQDPGLGLRLIYFSYDVKMKEKGDIPEGYSVSREKKERFSLILESASTNQTSMYLCASSSLSGGARLETQYFGPGTRLLVL.

The V call is TRBV28, the J call TRBJ1-4; tentatively, D is TRBD1 (6 bases). CDR1 and CDR2 from the germline V gene are MDHEN and SYDVKM. The CDR3 runs to 17 residues. V lost 6 bases, J lost 0 bases, and 17 bases lay in between. As DNA, the CDR3 is TGTGCCAGCAGCCCTCCCAGGACAGCTGCAACTAATGAAAAACTGTTTTTT. This gives the protein CASSPPRTAATNEKLFF.